One sample yielded the 29 T cell receptor beta chains listed below, sequenced in a study of T cells after yellow fever vaccination. TCRdb processed the 5' RACE reads anew with MiXCR; each CDR3 protein has one entry. The sample holds 250,000 to 350,000 distinct CDR3 sequences; approximately 4% are singletons and the top ten take 15% to 20%. Sequencing used PBMCs, obtained 15 days after the yellow fever booster vaccination. All receptors derive from a man younger than 35 who received the YFV17D yellow fever vaccine.

This clonotype was recorded a few times. The chain links TRBV12-3 or TRBV12-4 to TRBJ1-2; D unresolved. V lost 4 bases and J lost 8, with 14 bases in between. There are 13 residues in the CDR3. The CDR3 reads CASSSGPPEGYTF. The CDR3 region has the DNA TGTGCCAGCAGTTCCGGGCCCCCGGAGGGCTACACCTTC.

The chain recombines TRBV12-3 or TRBV12-4 with TRBJ2-3; TRBD2 agrees at 9 bases. This CDR3 comprises 15 residues. The V and J ends lost 6 bases and 0 bases, in that order; junction bases with no gene match: 4. CDR3 bases: TGTGCCAGCAGCCCTAGCGGGGTGAGCACAGATACGCAGTATTTT. Translation gives CASSPSGVSTDTQYF.

In this sample, this clonotype turned up many times. The chain employs TRBV6-5 and TRBJ2-3, with 14 bases fitting TRBD2. The V gene end was trimmed by 6 bases and the J gene end by 8 bases; junction bases not matched to a gene: 10. The CDR3 length is 16 residues. The germline gives CDR1 MNHEY, CDR2 SVGAGI. CDR3 residues: CASRRTSGGPGGTQYF. The CDR3, as DNA: TGTGCCAGCAGGCGGACTAGCGGGGGGCCAGGGGGTACGCAGTATTTT.

This clonotype was seen more than once but under ten times. This sequence joins TRBV6-6 and TRBJ2-4; perhaps TRBD1 as D (5 bases). The V gene lost 6 bases and the J gene lost 0 bases, with 9 bases spanning the gap. The CDR3 has 14 residues. Germline V gene data show CDR1 as MNHNY and CDR2 as SVGAGI (reference sequence). The CDR3 DNA follows: TGTGCCAGCAGGATAGGGGCAGCCAAAAACATTCAGTACTTC. It translates to CASRIGAAKNIQYF.

There are a few counts of this clonotype. The rearrangement links TRBV7-6 to TRBJ2-5; D possibly uses TRBD1 or TRBD2 (5 bases each). Germline CDR1 SGHVS, CDR2 FNYEAQ. This CDR3 contains 17 residues. V lost 1 base to trimming and J lost 2 bases, with 17 bases between them. The CDR3 loop is CASSLGRGTGYQETQYF. The CDR3 DNA reads TGTGCCAGCAGCTTAGGAAGAGGGACGGGTTATCAAGAGACCCAGTACTTC.

The rearrangement links TRBV12-3 or TRBV12-4 to TRBJ2-1; tentative D call: TRBD1 (6 bases). Between the trimmed V and J ends, which lost 0 bases and 0 bases, there was a span of 9 bases. The CDR3 runs to 16 residues. In DNA, the CDR3 is TGTGCCAGCAGTTTAGCGGGGGCCACCTCCTACAATGAGCAGTTCTTC. Encoded protein: CASSLAGATSYNEQFF.

This clonotype has at least ten counts. The gene calls are TRBV5-1 and TRBJ2-3; TRBD1 agrees at 7 bases. V lost 4 bases to trimming and J lost 5 bases; unmatched junction nucleotides: 7. The CDR3 length is 14 residues. Germline V CDR1 and CDR2: SGHRS, YFSETQ. As DNA, the CDR3 is TGCGCCAGCAGCCTGGGACAGCCGGGAGATACGCAGTATTTT. As protein: CASSLGQPGDTQYF.

This clonotype was counted ten times or more. The V and J genes are TRBV20-1 and TRBJ2-1, with D perhaps TRBD1 (6 bases). CDR1 and CDR2 from the germline V gene are DFQATT and SNEGSKA (reference sequence). This CDR3 region has 13 residues. V gave up 5 bases and J gave up 7 bases, with 15 bases separating them. The CDR3 spells CSARTPGVNEQFF. The CDR3 DNA reads TGCAGTGCTCGAACCCCAGGGGTGAATGAGCAGTTCTTC.

The sample holds many counts of this clonotype. The CDR3 sequence: CASSYTYNTGELFF. CDR3 in DNA: TGTGCCAGCAGCTACACCTATAACACCGGGGAGCTGTTTTTT. J is TRBJ2-2 and V is TRBV6-2 or TRBV6-3; D gene unclear. V lost 6 bases and J 2 bases, leaving 10 bases between the germline ends. CDR1 MNHEY and CDR2 SVGEGT come from the germline V gene. The CDR3 is 14 amino acids.

This clonotype was picked up many times. CDR3 residues: CASTDSYEQYF. The CDR3 nucleotides read TGCGCCAGCACCGATTCCTACGAGCAGTACTTC. The chain is built from TRBV10-2 and TRBJ2-7; no clear D gene. The germline V and J ends were trimmed by 7 bases and 1 base, with 5 bases remaining between them. This CDR3 contains 11 residues. CDR1 is WSHSY, CDR2 SAAADI, per germline.

This rearrangement joins TRBV7-9 to TRBJ1-4; possibly TRBD1 for D (5 bases). The CDR3 loop spans 17 amino acids. Trimming removed 5 bases at V and 4 bases at J, with 20 bases between. Germline V gives CDR1 SEHNR, CDR2 FQNEAQ (reference sequence). This CDR3 reads CASSRGLPGPFNEKLFF. The CDR3 DNA sequence: TGTGCCAGCAGCCGGGGACTCCCGGGTCCGTTTAATGAAAAACTGTTTTTT. Full variable domain (outside the CDR3, taken from reference TRBV7-9 and TRBJ1-4): DTGVSQNPRHKITKRGQNVTFRCDPISEHNRLYWYRQTLGQGPEFLTYFQNEAQLEKSRLLSDRFSAERPKGSFSTLEIQRTEQGDSAMYLCASSRGLPGPFNEKLFFGSGTQLSVL.

This clonotype was recorded many times. The chain is built from TRBV6-5 and TRBJ2-5; TRBD2 matches at 10 bases. After removal of 3 bases from V and 7 bases from J, the junction contained 8 bases not matched to a gene. Germline CDR1 is MNHEY and CDR2 is SVGAGI. CDR3 length: 15 residues. CDR3 sequence (DNA): TGTGCCAGCAGTTATAGCGGGGGGCCCGTGTGGACCCAGTACTTC. It yields the protein CASSYSGGPVWTQYF.

This clonotype was counted at least ten times. This chain's CDR3 is CASSQEPAGATDTQYF. The DNA of the CDR3 is TGTGCCAGCAGCCAAGAACCAGCGGGGGCCACAGATACGCAGTATTTT. The J gene is TRBJ2-3, the V gene TRBV4-2, with 8 bases aligning to TRBD2. With V trimmed by 0 bases and J by 2 bases, 4 bases remained unmatched. CDR1 and CDR2 (germline): LGHNA, YNFKEQ. The CDR3 consists of 16 residues.

This clonotype was found a few times. The rearrangement links TRBV12-3 or TRBV12-4 to TRBJ1-3, with a weak D call TRBD1 (5 bases). Trimming stripped 3 bases from V and 0 bases from J, with 24 bases between. The CDR3 has 20 residues. Here the CDR3 reads CASSFFPGFLGVNSGNTIYF. CDR3 sequence (DNA): TGTGCCAGCAGTTTTTTCCCCGGGTTCCTGGGGGTCAACTCTGGAAACACCATATATTTT.

This clonotype showed up many times. The chain has TRBV9 and TRBJ1-6; D is undetermined. Trimming took off 0 bases at V and 5 bases at J, with 3 bases between the two ends. The CDR3 loop spans 13 amino acids. CDR1 and CDR2 from the germline V gene are SGDLS and YYNGEE. CDR3 protein: CASSVGDNSPLHF. Written as DNA, the CDR3 is TGTGCCAGCAGCGTAGGTGATAATTCACCCCTCCACTTT.

There are many counts of this clonotype. V usage is TRBV12-3 or TRBV12-4 and J usage is TRBJ1-2; the match to TRBD1 covers 7 bases. This CDR3 spans 12 amino acids. Trimming cost V 5 bases and J 4 bases; bases outside gene matches: 1. In DNA, the CDR3 is TGTGCCAGCAGTGCAGGGGGCTATGGCTACACCTTC. Translated, it gives CASSAGGYGYTF.

This clonotype was counted only a few times. This rearrangement joins TRBV29-1 to TRBJ1-2; TRBD1 might be the D (5 bases). The V gene's germline CDR1 is SQVTM and CDR2 ANQGSEA. The V gene lost 8 bases and the J gene lost 14 bases, with 21 bases spanning the gap. CDR3 length: 11 residues. The CDR3 coding sequence is TGCAGCACCACCGTGGCAGGGAGCCGGACCTTC. This gives the protein CSTTVAGSRTF. Complete variable domain (other parts from reference TRBV29-1 and TRBJ1-2): SAVISQKPSRDICQRGTSLTIQCQVDSQVTMMFWYRQQPGQSLTLIATANQGSEATYESGFVIDKFPISRPNLTFSTLTVSNMSPEDSSIYLCSTTVAGSRTFGSGTRLTVV.

This clonotype was recorded a few times. The chain combines TRBV7-9 with TRBJ1-3, with 8 bases identical to TRBD1. Unmatched junction bases numbered 8, after V lost 5 bases and J lost 2 bases. Germline V gene sequence: CDR1 SEHNR, CDR2 FQNEAQ (reference sequence). This CDR3 is 16 amino acids long. CDR3 sequence reads: CASSPGGVRAGNTIYF. In DNA form, the CDR3 reads TGTGCCAGCAGCCCAGGGGGCGTGAGGGCTGGAAACACCATATATTTT. Based on the CDR3 plus reference TRBV7-9 and TRBJ1-3, the full variable domain is DTGVSQNPRHKITKRGQNVTFRCDPISEHNRLYWYRQTLGQGPEFLTYFQNEAQLEKSRLLSDRFSAERPKGSFSTLEIQRTEQGDSAMYLCASSPGGVRAGNTIYFGEGSWLTVV.

This clonotype was recorded many times. The chain joins TRBV6-5 to TRBJ1-2; D unclear. V was pared by 6 bases and J by 4 bases, with 18 bases between. CDR3 length: 15 amino acids. The germline V gene encodes CDR1 MNHEY and CDR2 SVGAGI. This CDR3 is CASSLLFSDTYGYTF. In nucleotides, the CDR3 is TGTGCCAGCAGCCTTCTGTTCTCGGATACCTATGGCTACACCTTC.

This clonotype was counted a few times. CDR3 sequence reads: CASSQLVAYEQYF. As DNA, the CDR3 is TGCGCCAGCAGCCAACTAGTGGCTTACGAGCAGTACTTC. The chain joins TRBV4-3 to TRBJ2-7, with D unresolved. This CDR3 comprises 13 residues. V was pared by 2 bases and J by 4 bases, with 9 bases between. Germline V gene data show CDR1 as LGHNA and CDR2 as YSLEER.

This chain uses TRBV5-1 with TRBJ2-1; TRBD1 might be the D (5 bases). The germline V gene encodes CDR1 SGHRS and CDR2 YFSETQ. V was shortened by 3 bases and J by 4 bases, with 8 bases between the two germline ends. This CDR3 has 13 residues. CDR3 in DNA: TGCGCCAGCAGCTCGACAGTTTACAATGAGCAGTTCTTC. Translating gives CASSSTVYNEQFF.

This rearrangement joins TRBV4-1 to TRBJ2-2; 7 positions agree with TRBD2. Germline V gene lookup returns CDR1 MGHRA and CDR2 YSYEKL. The ends lost 0 bases at V and 9 bases at J; junction bases unmatched: 10. The CDR3 length is 16 residues. Written as DNA, the CDR3 is TGCGCCAGCAGCCAAGATGACAGAGCGGGGTCTAGGGAGCTGTTTTTT. Protein: CASSQDDRAGSRELFF.

This clonotype is medium-sized. The chain links TRBV6-6 to TRBJ2-1, with 7 bases that match TRBD1. V lost 6 bases, J lost 7 bases, and 27 bases stayed unmatched. The CDR3 spans 20 residues. CDR1 is MNHNY and CDR2 is SVGAGI in the germline V gene (reference sequence). CDR3 amino acids: CASSPFIYRISGRGSNEQFF. DNA for the CDR3: TGTGCCAGCAGCCCCTTTATATATAGGATTTCGGGCAGGGGGTCTAATGAGCAGTTCTTC.

The chain couples TRBV10-3 to TRBJ1-1; the match to TRBD1 covers 9 bases. The CDR3 spans 14 residues. Germline V gives CDR1 ENHRY, CDR2 SYGVKD. Unmatched junction bases numbered 6, after V lost 4 bases and J lost 6 bases. The CDR3 here is CAISVGTGSPEAFF. CDR3 bases: TGTGCCATCAGTGTTGGGACAGGGTCCCCTGAAGCTTTCTTT.

This clonotype was counted many times. V usage is TRBV6-5 and J usage is TRBJ2-2, with a weak D call TRBD1 (5 bases). CDR3 size: 13 residues. V lost 0 bases and J 9 bases, leaving 8 bases between the germline ends. Germline V CDR1 and CDR2: MNHEY, SVGAGI. The CDR3 protein is CASSYSWGRELFF. CDR3 in DNA: TGTGCCAGCAGTTACTCGTGGGGCCGGGAGCTGTTTTTT.

At least ten counts were recorded for this clonotype. The chain combines TRBV6-2 or TRBV6-3 with TRBJ2-1; D is undetermined. Germline CDR1 is MNHEY and CDR2 is SVGEGT. V lost 2 bases and J lost 3, with 14 bases in between. The CDR3 spans 16 residues. As DNA, the CDR3 is TGTGCCAGCAGTTACCTTTCGGCCCGCTACTACAATGAGCAGTTCTTC. Its translation is CASSYLSARYYNEQFF.

This clonotype was seen a handful of times. The chain links TRBV20-1 to TRBJ2-3; D possibly matches TRBD1 or TRBD2 (6 bases each). Germline CDR1 reads DFQATT; CDR2 reads SNEGSKA (reference sequence). V was cut by 0 bases and J by 5 bases, with 21 bases left in between. This CDR3 region has 17 residues. The chain's CDR3 is CSARDSSGGGPGDTQYF. CDR3 nucleotide sequence: TGCAGTGCTAGAGATTCGTCCGGGGGCGGCCCGGGAGATACGCAGTATTTT.

This clonotype was found a few times. The rearrangement joins TRBV12-3 or TRBV12-4 to TRBJ2-6; 9 bases map to TRBD1. The CDR3 totals 18 residues. After removal of 6 bases from V and 3 bases from J, the junction contained 12 bases not matched to a gene. The CDR3 nucleotides are TGTGCCAGCAGGGGACAGGGTCATGCTCGGTATGGGGCCAACGTCCTGACTTTC. This encodes CASRGQGHARYGANVLTF.

This clonotype has ten or more counts. This CDR3 is CASSWGGAMDEQFF. In nucleotides, the CDR3 is TGCGCCAGCAGCTGGGGGGGAGCCATGGATGAGCAGTTCTTC. The genes are TRBV5-1 and TRBJ2-1, with 7 bases aligning to TRBD2. V shed 3 bases and J 8 bases; nucleotides not matched to a gene: 8. The length of the CDR3 is 14 residues. Germline loops: CDR1 SGHRS, CDR2 YFSETQ.